This TCR beta chain was recovered during a study of cytomegalovirus exposure and HLA in healthy donors (dated by TCRdb to about 2017). A note on the overall study: An earlier analysis of roughly 630 of the donors reported about 250 Gb of sequence data and 100 million to 140 million unique TCR beta sequences from about 200 million T cells. An early release covering roughly 600 HLA-typed donors comprised 250 to 350 gigabases of sequencing data and about 90 million unique TCR sequences. Among the roughly 390 genotyped donors, around 81% belonged to the genetic ancestry cluster associated with self-reported Caucasian donors. The study aimed to test whether cataloging public T cell receptors could reveal signatures of past pathogen exposure. The study profiled the T cell repertoires of 666 subjects by immunosequencing and related them to cytomegalovirus serostatus. In addition to the first cohort of 666 subjects, a separate validation cohort of over 90 different subjects was used. High-throughput TCR immunosequencing, statistical association of individual TCRs with disease status, and machine learning were combined to predict cytomegalovirus infection status. A later analysis re-analyzed previously published TCR beta repertoires from approximately 670 donors and added high-resolution HLA genotyping to study TCR occurrence patterns. The later analysis used no new phenotypic data to find candidate immune exposures, relying instead on TCR beta sequences and their occurrence across donors. In an earlier analysis of roughly 600 of the donors, high-throughput TCR beta sequencing was used to judge whether each TCR beta V gene segment behaved as functional or pseudogenic. Donor age, sex, ethnicity and CMV serostatus were compiled together with the repertoire data. A later genetic analysis took genome-wide SNP genotypes for about three fifths of the roughly 670 donors and used that subset as a discovery cohort. Every repertoire in the discovery cohort had been generated on one and the same sequencing platform. Class I and class II HLA loci were covered by the typing at four-digit resolution. The number of typed donors differed by locus: about 620-640 for A, B, C, DRB1 and DQB1; approximately 520 for DQA1; some 610 for DPA1; and about 450 for DPB1. Because of strong linkage in the cohort, roughly five DR-DQ haplotypes were treated as single units for association and clustering. Among approximately 370 genotyped donors of the cohort, an average of around 250,000 unique TCR beta nucleotide sequences was sequenced per donor, of which approximately 18% were non-productive.

Study-wide conclusions, independent of this receptor: Because counts were too low, 15 or so rarely observed V segments, including chromosome 9 orphons, were excluded from the earlier analysis of some 590 of the donors. Sequencing depth was assumed to be roughly uniform across donors in the presence/absence analyses, though that assumption may not hold. When HLA alleles, especially DR and DQ, strongly co-occurred, attributing TCR associations to individual alleles was difficult. Because the 87-base-pair reads could not distinguish some IMGT-functional V segments, including TRBV6-2 and TRBV6-3, those segments were excluded. The classifier was reported to diagnose cytomegalovirus status with high specificity and sensitivity in both the original cohort and the validation cohort. According to a later analysis, most CMV-associated TCR beta chains appeared to be HLA-restricted, and the HLA associations seemed to be driven largely by CMV exposure. The study gave a list of 150 to 200 TCR beta chains associated with cytomegalovirus. HLA typing was unavailable for some donors at each locus, so association tests used only the typed subset. In a later analysis, around 17,000 TCR beta sequences were associated with specific HLA alleles at a false discovery rate of 0.05. While some public TCRs were present in many individuals, most TCR sequences turned up only very rarely across donors. In an earlier analysis of under 600 of the donors, most TCR beta V segments were observed in productive rearrangements about 87% or about 30% of the time, broadly matching IMGT annotations. In a later genetic analysis, a missense DCLRE1C variant was associated with V-gene and J-gene trimming of TCR beta chains, and the association was replicated in an independent cohort. In vitro tests confirmed that three of the cytomegalovirus-associated TCR beta chains recognize cytomegalovirus antigens. A cluster of highly shared sequence variants was judged likely to be a technical artifact of the sequencing pipeline. According to the authors, the approach could potentially be generalized to other disease states and immunological phenotypes. In a later analysis, HLA-associated TCR beta chains showed more clonal expansion and lower generation probabilities than non-associated chains that were equally common. Correlated functional status among segregating V segments might reflect linkage disequilibrium, but an unknown experimental factor could not be ruled out. In a later analysis, the rate of TCR association differed among HLA loci, with DRB1 alleles having the most associated TCRs and HLA-C alleles having the fewest. This cohort had only TCR beta chains sequenced, and the lack of alpha or paired-chain data limited which features could be detected. Compared with the roughly 600-donor mean, donors in an Asian-associated ancestry cluster had fewer N-insertions in productive TCRs, according to a later genetic analysis. A later analysis reported that several top co-occurrence clusters appeared linked to parvovirus B19, influenza, CMV and Epstein-Barr virus. Immune exposure information for the cohort was limited to CMV serostatus. A further reported finding was that TCR beta sequences accurately predicted the HLA-A and HLA-B alleles for most subjects in the first cohort.

The cohort consisted of approximately 690 healthy bone marrow donors. At the time of sampling, all cohort members were nominally healthy, though unrecorded immune exposures were likely present. The donor tested CMV seropositive, placing the donor among the 289 seropositive members of the cohort. A peripheral blood sample was provided by each donor, and peripheral blood mononuclear cells were used for TCR beta sequencing. Genomic DNA was extracted from the blood cell samples with the Qiagen DNeasy Blood Extraction Kit. The method behind the library was the immunoSEQ multiplex PCR assay. For the multiplex PCR, a mixture combining 60 forward primers for TCR Vbeta segments and 13 reverse primers for TCR Jbeta segments was used. A multiplex PCR assay on genomic DNA amplified the CDR3 region of rearranged TCR beta genes. The Illumina HiSeq System was used to sequence the amplified TCR beta libraries as 87-base-pair reads. Turning to the authors' computational methods: A later analysis tallied 75 million to 95 million unique TCR beta chains across the approximately 670 repertoires, and about 10 million of those chains were shared by two or more donors. To remove PCR and sequencing errors, raw reads were error-corrected and collapsed into unique sequences using a nearest-neighbor algorithm that merged closely related sequences. V, D and J gene segments were assigned by aligning CDR3 sequences to IMGT reference sequences. Each retained sequence needed at least a six-nucleotide match to both a V gene segment and a J gene segment. Rearrangements were called productive when the CDR3 lacked stop codons and stayed in frame with V and J; all others were non-productive. Following IMGT convention, CDR3 was defined as the stretch from the second conserved V-encoded cysteine up to the conserved J-encoded phenylalanine. The earlier analysis of 587 of the donors excluded any sequence lacking an unambiguous match to a single V gene segment. In an earlier analysis of more than 500 of the donors, a V segment was called functional when productive rearrangements were above 56.7%, and segregating when the standard deviation between donors exceeded 5%. A statistical classification framework was developed to diagnose cytomegalovirus status using the catalog of TCR beta chain sequences. In a later analysis, TCR nucleotide sequences were compared against IMGT/GENE-DB human TR gene sequences so that V and J genes could be assigned. A later analysis assigned CDR3 sequences and most-parsimonious VDJ recombination scenarios with the TCRdist pipeline. In a later analysis, each TCR beta chain was defined by its CDR3 amino acid sequence together with its V-gene family, and reads lacking a unique V-gene family were excluded. In a later analysis, around 600 highly shared, low-generation-probability nucleotide sequences were removed to address suspected cross-contamination and a sequencing artifact. In a later analysis, a clonal expansion index was calculated for each public chain from normalized within-repertoire ranks of inferred template counts. Generation probabilities in a later analysis came from a VDJ recombination model fitted to out-of-frame rearrangements, and those results were checked against IGoR. In a later analysis, TCR-TCR, TCR-HLA and TCR-CMV co-occurrence was scored with hypergeometric tests, and a repertoire-size bias correction was applied to TCR pairs. A later analysis estimated false discovery rates by permuting HLA or CMV assignments 20 times. A later analysis grouped co-occurring TCRs with DBSCAN, adding TCRdist sequence similarity when clustering within HLA-allele-positive subsets. Repertoires with fewer than 30,000 or more than 120,000 public chains were left out of co-occurrence clustering, as were about 5 repertoires with anomalous nucleotide sharing. TCRdb provides this immuneACCESS table in a form limited to in-frame rearrangements. Some clones are lacking; in checked studies, under half of them reflect an unresolved V gene, and why the rest are absent is not known. V and J calls and clone size are given by that table; D and trimming were obtained from the DNA. Present in this sample are under 300,000 clones, approximately 81% of which were seen just once. The top ten clonotypes cover about 7.3% of the sample.

Points on this clone: No cognate antigen has been identified for it. Base qualities were left out, and no much larger clone turns up one base away. The sample has other DNA sequences that encode this CDR3 too.

The junction shows trimming of 3 bases on V and 3 bases on J, plus 10 bases between the germline ends. The germline V gene provides CDR1 SGDLS and CDR2 YYNGEE. Reading from cysteine to phenylalanine, the CDR3 counts 13 amino acids. The kept DNA is CDR3 alone, 39 bases in frame from the first base. The sequence came from a woman aged 55-70 years in good health and CMV-seropositive. The chain employs TRBV9 and TRBJ2-7, with TRBD2 as a weak D call on 7 bases. Sequencing was done on a sample of PBMCs. The sequence in DNA is TGTGCCAGCAGCGGGGGGGGGCGCTACGAGCAGTACTTC. This codes for CASSGGGRYEQYF. Reference TRBV9 and TRBJ2-7 genes cover what lies past the CDR3, so the full variable domain is DSGVTQTPKHLITATGQRVTLRCSPRSGDLSVYWYQQSLDQGLQFLIQYYNGEERAKGNILERFSAQQFPDLHSELNLSSLELGDSALYFCASSGGGRYEQYFGPGTRLTVT.